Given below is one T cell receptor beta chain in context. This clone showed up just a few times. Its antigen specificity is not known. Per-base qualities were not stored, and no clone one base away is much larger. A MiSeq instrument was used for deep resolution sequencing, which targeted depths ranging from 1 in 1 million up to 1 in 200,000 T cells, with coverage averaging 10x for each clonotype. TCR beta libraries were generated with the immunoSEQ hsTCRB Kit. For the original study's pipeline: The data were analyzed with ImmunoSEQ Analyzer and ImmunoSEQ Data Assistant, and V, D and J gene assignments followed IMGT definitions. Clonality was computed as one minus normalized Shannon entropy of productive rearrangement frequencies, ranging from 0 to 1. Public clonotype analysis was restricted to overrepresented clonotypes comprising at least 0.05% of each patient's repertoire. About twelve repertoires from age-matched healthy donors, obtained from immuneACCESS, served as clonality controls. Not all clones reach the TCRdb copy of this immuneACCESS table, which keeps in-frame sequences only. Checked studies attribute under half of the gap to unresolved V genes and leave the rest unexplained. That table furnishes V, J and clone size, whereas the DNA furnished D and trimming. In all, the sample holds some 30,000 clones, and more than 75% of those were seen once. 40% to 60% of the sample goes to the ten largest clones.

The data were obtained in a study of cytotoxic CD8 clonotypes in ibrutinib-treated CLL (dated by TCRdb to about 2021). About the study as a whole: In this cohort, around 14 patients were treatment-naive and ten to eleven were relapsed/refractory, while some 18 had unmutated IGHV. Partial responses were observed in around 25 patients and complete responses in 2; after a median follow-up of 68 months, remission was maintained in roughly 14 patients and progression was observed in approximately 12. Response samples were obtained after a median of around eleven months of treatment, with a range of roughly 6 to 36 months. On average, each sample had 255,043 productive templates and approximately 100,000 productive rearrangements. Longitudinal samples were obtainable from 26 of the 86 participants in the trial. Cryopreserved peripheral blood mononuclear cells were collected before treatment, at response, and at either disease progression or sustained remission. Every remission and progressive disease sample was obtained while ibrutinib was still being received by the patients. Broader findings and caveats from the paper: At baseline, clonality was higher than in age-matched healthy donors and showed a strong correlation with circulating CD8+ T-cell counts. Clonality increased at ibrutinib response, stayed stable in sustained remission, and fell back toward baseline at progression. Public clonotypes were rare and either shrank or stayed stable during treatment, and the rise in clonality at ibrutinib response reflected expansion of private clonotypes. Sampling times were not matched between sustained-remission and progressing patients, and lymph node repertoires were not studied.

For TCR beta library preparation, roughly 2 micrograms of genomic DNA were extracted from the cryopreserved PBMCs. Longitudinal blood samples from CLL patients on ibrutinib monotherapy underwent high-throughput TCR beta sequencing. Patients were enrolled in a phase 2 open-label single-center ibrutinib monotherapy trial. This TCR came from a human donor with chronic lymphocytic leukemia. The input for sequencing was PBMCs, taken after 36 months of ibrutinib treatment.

The DNA sequence is as follows: TGTGCCAGCAGCAAAACGAACGTGGCTGAAGCTTTCTTT. Its translation is CASSKTNVAEAFF. The V gene is TRBV9 and the J gene is TRBJ1-1; the D gene is not confidently resolved. Based on the germline V gene, the CDR1 and CDR2 sequences are SGDLS and YYNGEE. V gives up 4 bases and J gives up 6 bases, and the segment between their germline ends measures 13 bases. Including cysteine and phenylalanine, the CDR3 has 13 amino acids. The sequence is cut down to CDR3 DNA, 39 bases in frame from base 1.